Listed below are T cell receptor beta chains from one sample, sequenced in a study of T cells after yellow fever vaccination. TCRdb itself ran the 5' RACE reads through MiXCR, one entry per CDR3 protein. Seen here are more than 300,000 distinct CDR3 sequences, around a tenth observed once, and the top ten hold approximately 3.3%. Here the sequenced sample was CD4+ T cells sorted from PBMCs, taken 45 days after the yellow fever booster vaccination. The receptors shown here come from a man between 18 and 35 years old who received the YFV17D yellow fever vaccine. Each CDR3 is given with its conserved first and last residue. Size tells how often a clone was seen (once, few, many) or the class of an expanded clone, and some rows leave it out.

J,size,V,CDR3
TRBJ1-1,few,TRBV7-2,CASSLGLLKAFF
TRBJ2-5,many,TRBV5-1,CASSLGSGQQETQYF
TRBJ2-5,few,TRBV20-1,CSATSSGGRETQYF
TRBJ1-2,many,TRBV7-2,CASSLIGQGGYTF
TRBJ2-5,-,TRBV7-9,CASSLRSGSSAETQYF
TRBJ2-1,few,TRBV7-3,CASSLTGPYNEQFF
TRBJ2-5,-,TRBV9,CASSVGLVETQYF
TRBJ2-1,many,TRBV5-1,CASSLPRGGGLNEQFF
TRBJ2-1,-,TRBV4-1,CASSQDKGEGAHNEQFF
TRBJ1-6,-,TRBV7-9,CASSLGMGPIENSPLHF
TRBJ1-4,-,TRBV12-3/TRBV12-4,CASSRQNEKLFF
TRBJ2-5,few,TRBV7-9,CASSPGTIGGETQYF
TRBJ1-1,-,TRBV12-3/TRBV12-4,CASATDTEAFF